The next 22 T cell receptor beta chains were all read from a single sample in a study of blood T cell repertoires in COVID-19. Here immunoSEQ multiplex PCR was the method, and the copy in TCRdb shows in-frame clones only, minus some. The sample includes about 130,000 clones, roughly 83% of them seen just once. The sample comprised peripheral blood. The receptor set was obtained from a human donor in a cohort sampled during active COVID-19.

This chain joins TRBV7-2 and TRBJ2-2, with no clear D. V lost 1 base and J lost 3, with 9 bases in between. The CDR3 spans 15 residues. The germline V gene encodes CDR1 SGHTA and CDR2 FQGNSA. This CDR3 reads CASSLGPIYTGELFF. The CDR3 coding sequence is TGTGCCAGCAGCTTAGGGCCCATTTACACCGGGGAGCTGTTTTTT. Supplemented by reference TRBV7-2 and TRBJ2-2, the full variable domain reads GAGVSQSPSNKVTEKGKDVELRCDPISGHTALYWYRQSLGQGLEFLIYFQGNSAPDKSGLPSDRFSAERTGGSVSTLTIQRTQQEDSAVYLCASSLGPIYTGELFFGEGSRLTVL.

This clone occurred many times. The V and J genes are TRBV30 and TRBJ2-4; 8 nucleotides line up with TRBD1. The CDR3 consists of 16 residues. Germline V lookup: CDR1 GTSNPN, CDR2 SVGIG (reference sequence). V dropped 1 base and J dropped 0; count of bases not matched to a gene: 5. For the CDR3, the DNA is TGTGCCTGGAGTGACGGGGACAGGCCAGCCAAAAACATTCAGTACTTC. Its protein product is CAWSDGDRPAKNIQYF.

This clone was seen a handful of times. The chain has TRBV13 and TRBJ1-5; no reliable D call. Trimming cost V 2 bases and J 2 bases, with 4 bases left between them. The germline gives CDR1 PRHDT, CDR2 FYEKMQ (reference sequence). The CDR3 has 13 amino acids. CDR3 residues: CASSLSGNQPQHF. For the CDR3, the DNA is TGTGCCAGCAGCTTATCGGGCAATCAGCCCCAGCATTTT.

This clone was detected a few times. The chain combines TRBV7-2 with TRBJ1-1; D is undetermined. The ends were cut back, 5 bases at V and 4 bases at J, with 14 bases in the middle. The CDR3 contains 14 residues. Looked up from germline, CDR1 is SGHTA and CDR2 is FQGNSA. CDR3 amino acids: CASSTRGMSTEAFF. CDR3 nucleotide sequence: TGTGCCAGCAGCACCCGGGGAATGAGCACTGAAGCTTTCTTT.

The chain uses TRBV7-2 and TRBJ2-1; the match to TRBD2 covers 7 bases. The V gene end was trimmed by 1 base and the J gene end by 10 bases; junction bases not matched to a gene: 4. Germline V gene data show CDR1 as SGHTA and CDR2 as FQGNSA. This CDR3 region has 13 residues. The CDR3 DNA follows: TGTGCCAGCAGCTTAGTCCGGGGAGGGGAGCAGTTCTTC. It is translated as CASSLVRGGEQFF.

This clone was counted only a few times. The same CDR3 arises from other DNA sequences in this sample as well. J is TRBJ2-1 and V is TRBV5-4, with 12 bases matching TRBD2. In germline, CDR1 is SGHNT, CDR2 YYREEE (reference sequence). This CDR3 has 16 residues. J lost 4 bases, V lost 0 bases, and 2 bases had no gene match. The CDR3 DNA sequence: TGTGCCAGCAGCTTGGGGGGACTAGCGGGTTACAATGAGCAGTTCTTC. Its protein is CASSLGGLAGYNEQFF.

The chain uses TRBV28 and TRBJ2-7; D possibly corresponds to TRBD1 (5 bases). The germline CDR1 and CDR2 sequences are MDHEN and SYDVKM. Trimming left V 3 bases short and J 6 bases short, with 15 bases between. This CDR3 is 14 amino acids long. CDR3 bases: TGTGCCAGCAGTTTGGGGATAAGGGGATCCGAGCAGTACTTC. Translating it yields CASSLGIRGSEQYF.

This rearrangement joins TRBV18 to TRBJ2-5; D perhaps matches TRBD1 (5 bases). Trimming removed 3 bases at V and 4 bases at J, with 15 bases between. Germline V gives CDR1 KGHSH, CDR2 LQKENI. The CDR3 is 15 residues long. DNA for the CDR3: TGTGCCAGCTCACCGAAGGCAGGGCAAGGAGAGACCCAGTACTTC. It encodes CASSPKAGQGETQYF.

CDR3 DNA: TGTGCCAGCAGCAGTCCGGGACAGGGTCTGTTTTTT. Its protein product is CASSSPGQGLFF. The gene calls are TRBV5-6 and TRBJ1-5; 9 nucleotides line up with TRBD1. The DNA matches TRBJ2-2 better at its end, which makes the J call doubtful. The CDR3 length is 12 residues. Per the germline V gene, CDR1 is SGHDT and CDR2 is YYEEEE.

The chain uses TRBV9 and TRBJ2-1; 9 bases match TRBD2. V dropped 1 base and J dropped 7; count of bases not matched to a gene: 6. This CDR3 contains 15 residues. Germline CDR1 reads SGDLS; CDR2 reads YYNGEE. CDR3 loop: CASSVSSGRGNEQFF. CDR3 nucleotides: TGTGCCAGCAGCGTAAGTAGCGGGAGAGGGAATGAGCAGTTCTTC.

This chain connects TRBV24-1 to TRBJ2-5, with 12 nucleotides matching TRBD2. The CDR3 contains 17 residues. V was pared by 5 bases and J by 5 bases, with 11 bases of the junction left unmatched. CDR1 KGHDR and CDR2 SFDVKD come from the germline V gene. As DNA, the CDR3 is TGTGCCACCAGTGCCCCACCGACTAGCGGGAGCCGGGAGACCCAGTACTTC. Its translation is CATSAPPTSGSRETQYF.

The CDR3 DNA reads as TGCGCGAGCGGGCCGGACAGGGTATCCGAGCAGTACTTC. Translation: CASGPDRVSEQYF. The rearrangement joins TRBV5-1 to TRBJ2-7; TRBD1 agrees at 8 bases. This CDR3 comprises 13 residues. Germline V gives CDR1 SGHRS, CDR2 YFSETQ.

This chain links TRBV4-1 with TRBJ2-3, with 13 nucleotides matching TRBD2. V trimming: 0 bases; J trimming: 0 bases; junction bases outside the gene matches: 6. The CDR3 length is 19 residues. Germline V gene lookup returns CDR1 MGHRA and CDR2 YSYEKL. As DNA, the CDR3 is TGCGCCAGCAGCCAAGAACCGGGACTAGCGGGGCCGAGCACAGATACGCAGTATTTT. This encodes CASSQEPGLAGPSTDTQYF.

The CDR3: CASSPGVTASPLHF. The CDR3 coding sequence is TGTGCCAGCTCACCCGGGGTCACCGCATCACCCCTCCACTTT. The chain carries TRBV18 and TRBJ1-6; D is unclear. Deletions cut 3 bases from V and 10 bases from J, with 13 bases between. Germline-derived CDR1 and CDR2 are KGHSH and LQKENI. The length of the CDR3 is 14 residues.

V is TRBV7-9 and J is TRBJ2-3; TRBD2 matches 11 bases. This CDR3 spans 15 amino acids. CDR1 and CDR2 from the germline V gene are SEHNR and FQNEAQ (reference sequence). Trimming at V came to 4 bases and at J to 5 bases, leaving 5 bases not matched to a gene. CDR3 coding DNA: TGTGCCAGCAGCTCCACGACTAGCGGGAAAGATACGCAGTATTTT. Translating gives CASSSTTSGKDTQYF.

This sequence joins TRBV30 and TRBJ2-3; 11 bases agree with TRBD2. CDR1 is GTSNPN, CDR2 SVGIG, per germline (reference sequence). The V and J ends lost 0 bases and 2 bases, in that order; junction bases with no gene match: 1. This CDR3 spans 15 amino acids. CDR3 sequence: CAWSVLAGDTDTQYF. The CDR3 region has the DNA TGTGCCTGGAGTGTACTAGCGGGAGACACAGATACGCAGTATTTT.

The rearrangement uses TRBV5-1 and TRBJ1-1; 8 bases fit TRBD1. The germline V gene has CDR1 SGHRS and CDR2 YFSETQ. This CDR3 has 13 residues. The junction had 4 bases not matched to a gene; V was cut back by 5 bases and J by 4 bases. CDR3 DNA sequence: TGCGCCAGCAGGTGGGGGACAGGCACTGAAGCTTTCTTT. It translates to CASRWGTGTEAFF.

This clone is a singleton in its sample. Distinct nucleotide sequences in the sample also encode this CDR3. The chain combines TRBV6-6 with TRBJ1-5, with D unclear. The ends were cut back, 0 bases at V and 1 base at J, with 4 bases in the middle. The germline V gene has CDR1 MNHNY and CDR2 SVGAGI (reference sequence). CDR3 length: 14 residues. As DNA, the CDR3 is TGTGCCAGCAGTTACTCTGGCAGCAATCAGCCCCAGCATTTT. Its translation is CASSYSGSNQPQHF.

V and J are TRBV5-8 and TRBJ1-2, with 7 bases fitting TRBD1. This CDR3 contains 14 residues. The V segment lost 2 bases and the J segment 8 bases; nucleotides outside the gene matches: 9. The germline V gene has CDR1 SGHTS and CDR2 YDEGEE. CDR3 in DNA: TGTGCCAGCAGCTTTAGGGGGCGCCGGCAGGGCTACACCTTC. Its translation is CASSFRGRRQGYTF.

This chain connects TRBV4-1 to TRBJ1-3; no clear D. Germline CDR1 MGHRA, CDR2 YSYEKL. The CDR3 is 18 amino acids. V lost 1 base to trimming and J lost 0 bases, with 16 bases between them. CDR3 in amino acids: CASSQGRARESSGNTIYF. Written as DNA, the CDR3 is TGCGCCAGCAGCCAAGGTAGGGCCCGGGAGAGCTCTGGAAACACCATATATTTT.

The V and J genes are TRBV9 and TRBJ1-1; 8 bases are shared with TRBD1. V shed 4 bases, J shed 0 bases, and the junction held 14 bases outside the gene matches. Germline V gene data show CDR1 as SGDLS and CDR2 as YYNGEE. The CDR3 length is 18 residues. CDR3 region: CASSKGQGLSFLNTEAFF. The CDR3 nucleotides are TGTGCCAGCAGCAAAGGACAGGGTCTCTCCTTTCTGAACACTGAAGCTTTCTTT.

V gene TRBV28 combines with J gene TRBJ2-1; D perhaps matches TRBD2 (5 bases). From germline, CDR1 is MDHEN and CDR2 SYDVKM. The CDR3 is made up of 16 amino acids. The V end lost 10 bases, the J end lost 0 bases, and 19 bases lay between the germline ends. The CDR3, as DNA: TGTGCCACCCTCCAGCGGTCTAGGAGCTCCTACAATGAGCAGTTCTTC. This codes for CATLQRSRSSYNEQFF.